This T cell receptor (beta chain) was identified during a study of T cells in localized non-small cell lung cancer. General study results and limits: Turning up in adjacent lung were a median about 56 of the top 100 tumor clones. Compared with tumor, uninvolved adjacent lung displayed greater T cell clonality, ranking highest overall.

This CDR3 has 12 residues. Trimming removed 6 bases from V and 4 bases from J, with 7 bases in between. Germline V gene sequence: CDR1 LGHNT, CDR2 FRNRAP. TCRdb's copy holds only in-frame clones and misses some; the assay was immunoSEQ multiplex PCR. The sample shows approximately 15,000 clones, approximately 89% of them seen only once. In regard to this clone: Its antigen is unidentified.

Source: peripheral blood, taken before any cancer treatment. The chain links TRBV12-5 to TRBJ1-3; D is undetermined. This clonotype was sampled from a female donor older than 55 with stage I squamous cell lung carcinoma. CDR3 sequence reads: CASGREGNTIYF. The CDR3 DNA follows: TGTGCTAGTGGCAGAGAAGGAAACACCATATATTTT.